This T cell receptor beta chain was identified during a study of blood T cell repertoires in COVID-19. Study at large: Acute and convalescent COVID-19 specimens originated in the United States, Italy and Spain. Sample material is recorded as cDNA or gDNA derived from T cells, B-cell-depleted T cells, or PBMCs.

The authors' processing: Scientists estimated how many nucleated cells there were by amplifying reference gene primers. Sequencing was performed with immunoSEQ multiplex PCR; in TCRdb, only in-frame clones are kept and a portion is missing. The D gene and trimming were derived from the DNA, and the V and J assignments and clone size from that table. The sample shows roughly 45,000 clones, about 87% of them seen only once. J was trimmed by 4 bases and V by 0 bases; bases with no gene match: 10. Germline CDR1 and CDR2: SGDLS and YYNGEE. The CDR3 has 17 residues. This clonotype was obtained from a man aged 55 to 70 with active COVID-19. The J gene is TRBJ2-3, the V gene TRBV9; 8 bases match TRBD2. Sequencing input: peripheral blood. CDR3 in amino acids: CASSVATRAGVADTQYF. For the CDR3, the DNA is TGTGCCAGCAGCGTAGCTACTAGAGCGGGAGTCGCAGATACGCAGTATTTT.